These T cell receptor beta chains were read from a single sample in a study of CD8 T cells in ankylosing spondylitis. TCRdb processed the 5' RACE reads anew with MiXCR; each CDR3 protein has one entry. This sample has some 220,000 distinct CDR3 sequences, with 8% to 9% found just once. The sequencing sample was made of blood, either unsorted or a sorted T cell fraction (not recorded which). These TCRs come from a female donor with ankylosing spondylitis or in good health (not recorded which). CDR3s include the opening cysteine and the closing phenylalanine or tryptophan. A D gene is named only where the DNA matches it firmly. Not all rows give a size; the values are once, few, many and, for expanded clones, a class.

clone size | J gene | V gene | D gene | CDR3 protein | CDR3 DNA
. | TRBJ1-2 | TRBV7-9 | TRBD1 | CASSKPQGARGYTF | TGTGCCAGCAGCAAACCACAGGGGGCGCGCGGCTACACCTTC
many | TRBJ1-2 | TRBV6-1 | TRBD1 | CASSEVWDRISYGYTF | TGTGCCAGCAGTGAAGTATGGGACAGAATCTCCTATGGCTACACCTTC
few | TRBJ2-5 | TRBV11-2 | . | CASSLDRAGQETQYF | TGTGCCAGCAGCTTAGATCGGGCGGGGCAAGAGACCCAGTACTTC
many | TRBJ2-1 | TRBV5-1 | . | CASSFRNEQFF | TGCGCCAGCAGCTTCCGTAATGAGCAGTTCTTC
many | TRBJ2-2 | TRBV20-1 | TRBD2 | CSARDPGRPFRELFF | TGCAGTGCTAGAGATCCCGGGAGGCCGTTCCGGGAGCTGTTTTTT
many | TRBJ2-4 | TRBV20-1 | . | CSAESVAKNIQYF | TGCAGTGCAGAGTCAGTAGCCAAAAACATTCAGTACTTC
. | TRBJ1-1 | TRBV18 | . | CASSPPGVSGALMNTEAFF | TGTGCCAGCTCACCACCGGGCGTCTCGGGGGCCCTCATGAACACTGAAGCTTTCTTT
few | TRBJ2-1 | TRBV6-1 | . | CASRPGLFNEQFF | TGTGCCAGCAGGCCGGGACTCTTCAATGAGCAGTTCTTC
many | TRBJ2-3 | TRBV5-1 | . | CASSLNRREPRGTDTQYF | TGCGCCAGCAGCTTGAATAGGAGGGAGCCCCGGGGCACAGATACGCAGTATTTT
many | TRBJ1-1 | TRBV4-3 | . | CASSQGLQANTEAFF | TGCGCCAGCAGCCAAGGATTGCAAGCGAACACTGAAGCTTTCTTT